This T cell receptor beta chain was identified in a study of blood T cell repertoires in COVID-19. Study overall: Researchers got acute and convalescent COVID-19 samples from the United States, Italy and Spain.

Participants were aged about 18 to 89 years from about 25 US areas. Recovered status in Cohort 3 required two negative PCRs, clearance, or symptom resolution. The authors' processing: For nucleated cells, counts were estimated from reference gene primer amplification. Repertoires were generated with immunoSEQ multiplex PCR, while TCRdb's copy carries only in-frame clones and drops some. That table supplies the V and J calls and clone size; D and trimming were determined from the DNA. The top ten clones hold approximately 11% of a sample with around 160,000 clones, over 75% of them seen once. This clone was detected once. V was cut by 5 bases and J by 6 bases, with 14 bases left in between. CDR1 is MNHEY and CDR2 is SMNVEV in the germline V gene (reference sequence). There are 13 residues in the CDR3.

The TCR comes from a man between 45 and 60 years old who had recovered from COVID-19. What was sequenced was PBMCs or T cells enriched from blood (not recorded which). The chain is built from TRBV27 and TRBJ2-7, with D possibly TRBD2 on 5 matching bases. CDR3 nucleotide sequence: TGTGCCAGCAGTCAACTAGTGGGCCGCGAGCAGTACTTC. Protein product: CASSQLVGREQYF.